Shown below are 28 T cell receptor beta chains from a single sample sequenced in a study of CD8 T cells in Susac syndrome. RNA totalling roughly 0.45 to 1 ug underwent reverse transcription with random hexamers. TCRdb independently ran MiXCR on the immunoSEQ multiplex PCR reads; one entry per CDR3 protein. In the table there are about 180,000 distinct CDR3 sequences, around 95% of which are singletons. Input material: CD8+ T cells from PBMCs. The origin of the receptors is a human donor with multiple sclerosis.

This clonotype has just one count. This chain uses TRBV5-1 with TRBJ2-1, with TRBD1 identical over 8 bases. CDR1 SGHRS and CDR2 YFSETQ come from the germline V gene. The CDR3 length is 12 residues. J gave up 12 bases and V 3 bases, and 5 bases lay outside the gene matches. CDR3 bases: TGCGCCAGCAGCTGGACAGGGCTGAGGCAGTTCTTC. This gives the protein CASSWTGLRQFF. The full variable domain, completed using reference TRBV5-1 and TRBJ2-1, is KAGVTQTPRYLIKTRGQQVTLSCSPISGHRSVSWYQQTPGQGLQFLFEYFSETQRNKGNFPGRFSGRQFSNSRSEMNVSTLELGDSALYLCASSWTGLRQFFGPGTRLTVL.

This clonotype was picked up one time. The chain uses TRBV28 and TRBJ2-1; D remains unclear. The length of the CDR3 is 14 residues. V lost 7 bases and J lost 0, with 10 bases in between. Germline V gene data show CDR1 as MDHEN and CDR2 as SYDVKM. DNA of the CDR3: TGTGCCAGCAATAGGGTAGACTCCTACAATGAGCAGTTCTTC. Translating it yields CASNRVDSYNEQFF.

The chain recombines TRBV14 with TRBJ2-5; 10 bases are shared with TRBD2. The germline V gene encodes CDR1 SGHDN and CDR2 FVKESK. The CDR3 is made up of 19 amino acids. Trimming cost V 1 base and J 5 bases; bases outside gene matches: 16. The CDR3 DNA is TGTGCCAGCAGCCAAGGTGGACCTGGGCTAGCGGGGGACCGGGAGACCCAGTACTTC. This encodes CASSQGGPGLAGDRETQYF.

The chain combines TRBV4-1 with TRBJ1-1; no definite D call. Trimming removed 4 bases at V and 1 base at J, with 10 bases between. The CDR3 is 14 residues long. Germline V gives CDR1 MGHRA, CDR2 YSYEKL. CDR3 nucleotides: TGCGCCAGCAGCCCAGTCGTGGGGAACACTGAAGCTTTCTTT. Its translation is CASSPVVGNTEAFF.

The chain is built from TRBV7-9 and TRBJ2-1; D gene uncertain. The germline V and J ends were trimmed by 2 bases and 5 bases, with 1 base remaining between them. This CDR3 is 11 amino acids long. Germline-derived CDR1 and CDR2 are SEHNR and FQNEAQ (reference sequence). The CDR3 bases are TGTGCCAGCAGCTTAAACAATGAGCAGTTCTTC. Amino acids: CASSLNNEQFF. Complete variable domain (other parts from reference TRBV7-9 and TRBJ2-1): DTGVSQNPRHKITKRGQNVTFRCDPISEHNRLYWYRQTLGQGPEFLTYFQNEAQLEKSRLLSDRFSAERPKGSFSTLEIQRTEQGDSAMYLCASSLNNEQFFGPGTRLTVL.

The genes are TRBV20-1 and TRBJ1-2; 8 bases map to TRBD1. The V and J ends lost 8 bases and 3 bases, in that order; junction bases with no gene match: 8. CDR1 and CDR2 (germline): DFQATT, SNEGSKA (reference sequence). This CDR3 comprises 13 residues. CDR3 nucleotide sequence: TGCAGTCGACAGGGGCCGAGCGACTATGGCTACACCTTC. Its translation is CSRQGPSDYGYTF.

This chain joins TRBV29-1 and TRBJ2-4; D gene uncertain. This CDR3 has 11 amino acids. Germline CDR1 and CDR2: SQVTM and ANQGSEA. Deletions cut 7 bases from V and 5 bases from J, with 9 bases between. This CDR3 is CSGSTENIQYF. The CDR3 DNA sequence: TGCAGCGGCTCCACCGAAAACATTCAGTACTTC.

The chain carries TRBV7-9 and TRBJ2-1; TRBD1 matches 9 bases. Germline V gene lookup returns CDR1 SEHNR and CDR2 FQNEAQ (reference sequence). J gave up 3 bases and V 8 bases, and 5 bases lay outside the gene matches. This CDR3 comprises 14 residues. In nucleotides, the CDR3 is TGTGCCAGCCTAGGACAGGGGAGCTACAATGAGCAGTTCTTC. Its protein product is CASLGQGSYNEQFF.

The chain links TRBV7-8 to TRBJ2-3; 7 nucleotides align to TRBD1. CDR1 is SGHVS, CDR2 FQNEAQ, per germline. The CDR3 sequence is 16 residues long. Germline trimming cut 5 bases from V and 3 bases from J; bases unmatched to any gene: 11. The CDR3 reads CASSPQTGMGTDTQYF. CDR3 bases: TGTGCCAGCAGCCCCCAGACAGGGATGGGGACAGATACGCAGTATTTT.

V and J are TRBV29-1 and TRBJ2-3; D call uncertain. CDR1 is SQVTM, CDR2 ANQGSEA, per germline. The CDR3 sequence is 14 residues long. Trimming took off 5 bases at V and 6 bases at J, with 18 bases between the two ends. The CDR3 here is CSVMSSQAGDTQYF. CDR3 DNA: TGCAGCGTTATGTCCTCCCAGGCCGGGGATACGCAGTATTTT.

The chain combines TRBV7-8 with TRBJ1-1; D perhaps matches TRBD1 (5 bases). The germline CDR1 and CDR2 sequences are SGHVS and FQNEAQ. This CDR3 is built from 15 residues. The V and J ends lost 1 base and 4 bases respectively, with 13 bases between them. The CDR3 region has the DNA TGTGCCAGCAGCTTAGGGGTCAGGGTAGTCACTGAAGCTTTCTTT. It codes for CASSLGVRVVTEAFF.

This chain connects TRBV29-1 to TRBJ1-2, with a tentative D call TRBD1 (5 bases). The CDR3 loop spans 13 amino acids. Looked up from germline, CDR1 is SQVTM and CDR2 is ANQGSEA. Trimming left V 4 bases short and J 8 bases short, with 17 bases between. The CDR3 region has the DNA TGCAGCGTTGCGGACGGGGCCGCGGAGGGCTACACCTTC. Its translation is CSVADGAAEGYTF.

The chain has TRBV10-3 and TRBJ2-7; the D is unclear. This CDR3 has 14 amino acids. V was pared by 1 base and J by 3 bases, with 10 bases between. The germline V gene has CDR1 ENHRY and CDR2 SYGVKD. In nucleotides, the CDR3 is TGTGCCATCAGTGAGTTAGTGACACTCTACGAGCAGTACTTC. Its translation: CAISELVTLYEQYF.

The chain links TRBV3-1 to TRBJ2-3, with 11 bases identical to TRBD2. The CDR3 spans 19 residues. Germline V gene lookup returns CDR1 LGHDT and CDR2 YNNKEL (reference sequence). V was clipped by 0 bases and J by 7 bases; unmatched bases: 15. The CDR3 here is CASSQDSRNSGGARYTQYF. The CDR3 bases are TGTGCCAGCAGCCAAGACTCACGGAATAGCGGGGGGGCAAGATATACGCAGTATTTT.

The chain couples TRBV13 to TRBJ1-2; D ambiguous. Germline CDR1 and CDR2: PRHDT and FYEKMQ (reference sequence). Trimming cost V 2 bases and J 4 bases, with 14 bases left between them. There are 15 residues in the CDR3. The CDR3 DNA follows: TGTGCCAGCAGCTTAAATCGTGGTCGGGGCTATGGCTACACCTTC. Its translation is CASSLNRGRGYGYTF.

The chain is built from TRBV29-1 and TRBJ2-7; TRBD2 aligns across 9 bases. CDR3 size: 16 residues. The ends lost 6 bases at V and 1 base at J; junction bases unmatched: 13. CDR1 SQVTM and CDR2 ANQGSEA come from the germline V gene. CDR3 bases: TGCAGCGTCAGGGGGAAGGTGGCGGGAGGGTCCTACGAGCAGTACTTC. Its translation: CSVRGKVAGGSYEQYF.

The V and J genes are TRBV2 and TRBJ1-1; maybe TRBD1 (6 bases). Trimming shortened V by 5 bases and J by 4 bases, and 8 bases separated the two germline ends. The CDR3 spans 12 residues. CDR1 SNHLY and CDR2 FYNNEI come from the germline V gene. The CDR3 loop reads CASSTGSTEAFF. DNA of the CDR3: TGTGCCAGCAGTACAGGGTCCACTGAAGCTTTCTTT.

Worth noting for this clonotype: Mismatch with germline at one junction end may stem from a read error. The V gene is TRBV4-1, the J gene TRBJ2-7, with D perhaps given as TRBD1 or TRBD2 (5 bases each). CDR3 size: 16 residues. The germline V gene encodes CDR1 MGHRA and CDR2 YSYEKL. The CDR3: CASSQARGSQSSEQYF. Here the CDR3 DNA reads TGCGCCAGCAGCCAAGCCCGGGGCTCCCAATCCTCCGAGCAGTACTTC.

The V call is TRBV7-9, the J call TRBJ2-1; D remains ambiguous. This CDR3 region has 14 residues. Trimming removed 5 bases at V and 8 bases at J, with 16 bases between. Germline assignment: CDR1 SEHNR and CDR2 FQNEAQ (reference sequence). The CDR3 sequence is CASSLAVGWDEQFF. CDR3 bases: TGTGCCAGCAGCCTCGCGGTCGGGTGGGATGAGCAGTTCTTC.

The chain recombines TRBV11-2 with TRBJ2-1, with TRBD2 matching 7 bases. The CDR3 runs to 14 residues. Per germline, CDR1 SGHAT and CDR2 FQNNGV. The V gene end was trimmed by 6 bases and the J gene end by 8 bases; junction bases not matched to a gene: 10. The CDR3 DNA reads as TGTGCCAGCAGGCCGAGCGGCGGGAGCGATGAGCAGTTCTTC. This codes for CASRPSGGSDEQFF.

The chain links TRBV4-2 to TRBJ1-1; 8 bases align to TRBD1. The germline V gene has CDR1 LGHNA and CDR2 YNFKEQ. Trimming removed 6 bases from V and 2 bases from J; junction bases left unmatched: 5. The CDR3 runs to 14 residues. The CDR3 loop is CASRGTGANTEAFF. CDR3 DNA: TGTGCCAGCAGGGGGACAGGCGCTAACACTGAAGCTTTCTTT.

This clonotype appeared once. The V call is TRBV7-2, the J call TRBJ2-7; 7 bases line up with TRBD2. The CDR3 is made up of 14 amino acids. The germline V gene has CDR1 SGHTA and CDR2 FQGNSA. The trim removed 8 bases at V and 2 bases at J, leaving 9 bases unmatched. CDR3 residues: CASSASGAAYEQYF. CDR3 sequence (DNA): TGTGCCAGCTCGGCTAGCGGAGCCGCCTACGAGCAGTACTTC.

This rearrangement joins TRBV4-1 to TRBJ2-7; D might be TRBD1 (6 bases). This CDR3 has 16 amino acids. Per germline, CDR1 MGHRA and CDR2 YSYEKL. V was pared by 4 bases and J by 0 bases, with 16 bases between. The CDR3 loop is CASSPINGGNSYEQYF. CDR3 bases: TGCGCCAGCAGCCCAATTAATGGGGGCAACTCCTACGAGCAGTACTTC.

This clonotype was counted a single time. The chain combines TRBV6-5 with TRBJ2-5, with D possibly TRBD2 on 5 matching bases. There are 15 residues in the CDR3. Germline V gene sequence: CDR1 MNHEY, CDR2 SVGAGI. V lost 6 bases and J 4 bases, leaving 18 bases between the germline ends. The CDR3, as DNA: TGTGCCAGCAGCCTTTCGGGGTTCGGGGTAGAGACCCAGTACTTC. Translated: CASSLSGFGVETQYF.

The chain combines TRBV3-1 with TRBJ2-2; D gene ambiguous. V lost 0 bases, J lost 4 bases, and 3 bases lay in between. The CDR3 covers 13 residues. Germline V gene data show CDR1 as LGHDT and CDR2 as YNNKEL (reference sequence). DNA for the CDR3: TGTGCCAGCAGCCAAGAGCGCACCGGGGAGCTGTTTTTT. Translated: CASSQERTGELFF.

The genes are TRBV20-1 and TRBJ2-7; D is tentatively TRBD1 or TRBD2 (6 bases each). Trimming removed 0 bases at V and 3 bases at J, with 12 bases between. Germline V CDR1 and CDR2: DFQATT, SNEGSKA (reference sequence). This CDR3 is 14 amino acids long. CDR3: CSARDVGGNYEQYF. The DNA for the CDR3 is TGCAGTGCTAGAGATGTAGGGGGGAACTACGAGCAGTACTTC.

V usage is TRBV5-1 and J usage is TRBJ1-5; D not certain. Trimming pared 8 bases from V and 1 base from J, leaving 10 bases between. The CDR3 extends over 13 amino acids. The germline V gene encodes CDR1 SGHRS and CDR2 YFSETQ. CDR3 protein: CARIPMSNQPQHF. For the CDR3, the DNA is TGCGCCAGGATCCCTATGAGCAATCAGCCCCAGCATTTT.

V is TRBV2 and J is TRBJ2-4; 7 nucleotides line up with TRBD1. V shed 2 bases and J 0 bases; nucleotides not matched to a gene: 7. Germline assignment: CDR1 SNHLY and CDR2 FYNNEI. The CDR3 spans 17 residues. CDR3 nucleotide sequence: TGTGCCAGCAGTGAATGGCTACAGGGGCCAGCCAAAAACATTCAGTACTTC. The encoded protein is CASSEWLQGPAKNIQYF.